Here is one T cell receptor (beta chain) with its context. This table comes from immunoSEQ multiplex PCR, and its TCRdb copy is limited to in-frame clones, with some not included. The sample has approximately 460,000 clones, about 88% seen once. As to treatment: 19 received Ad26.COV2.S at low or high dose, single or two shots; five or six received placebo; per-sample allocation not given. The study sampled participants on day 63 after the first vaccine or placebo injection. This specimen belongs to a study of Ad26.COV2.S vaccination and SARS-CoV-2 variants. The TCR comes from a person aged 18-65 years who received the Ad26.COV2.S COVID-19 vaccine or a placebo. The sequencing here drew on peripheral blood, taken in a trial of Ad26.COV2.S vaccine versus placebo.

The CDR3 loop is CASSVEPLAKNIQYF. The CDR3 coding sequence is TGTGCCAGCAGCGTAGAACCTCTAGCCAAAAACATTCAGTACTTC. The chain joins TRBV9 to TRBJ2-4, with D hard to call. The V end lost 0 bases, the J end lost 0 bases, and 7 bases lay between the germline ends. The CDR3 runs to 15 residues. In germline, CDR1 is SGDLS, CDR2 YYNGEE.